The clone carrying this T cell receptor beta chain came up many times. Germline lookup yields CDR1 SGDLS and CDR2 YYNGEE. CDR3 size: 14 residues. V was shortened by 2 bases and J by 2 bases, with 10 bases between the two germline ends. This entry comes from a study of Graves' ophthalmopathy and Graves' hyperthyroidism. RNA transcripts were the source from which TCR beta CDR3 regions were amplified. First-round RT-PCR with HTBI primers preceded a second-round multiplex PCR. Using its own MiXCR run on the multiplex PCR reads, TCRdb lists one record per CDR3 protein. The sample lists roughly 410,000 distinct CDR3 sequences; 15% were seen once.

Sample: peripheral blood. This TCR came from a woman aged 18-30 years with stable Graves' hyperthyroidism. The chain recombines TRBV9 with TRBJ1-1, with TRBD1 as a possible D gene (6 bases). The CDR3: CASSVRGGNTEAFF. The CDR3 DNA is TGTGCCAGCAGCGTCAGGGGCGGAAACACTGAAGCTTTCTTT.